This entry lists 5 T cell receptor beta chains sequenced from one sample in a study of T cell repertoires in cytomegalovirus infection. TCRdb analysed the reads with MiXCR anew, one entry per CDR3 protein. The sample includes around 740,000 distinct CDR3 sequences, 35% to 45% seen only once; the top ten take roughly 2.9%. The specimen was PBMCs. The source of these receptors is a human donor in good health (CMV status not recorded). Some clones in this sample may be carry-over from other donors' samples.

V usage is TRBV18 and J usage is TRBJ2-7; 8 nucleotides align to TRBD1. Germline loops: CDR1 KGHSH, CDR2 LQKENI. This CDR3 has 14 residues. Unmatched junction bases numbered 9, after V lost 4 bases and J lost 7 bases. CDR3 sequence (DNA): TGTGCCAGCTCACGACCCAACGACAGGGGTGAGCAGTACTTC. This gives the protein CASSRPNDRGEQYF.

V and J are TRBV7-2 and TRBJ2-7, with D possibly TRBD2 on 6 matching bases. Per germline, CDR1 SGHTA and CDR2 FQGNSA. The CDR3 extends over 13 amino acids. V was clipped by 2 bases and J by 6 bases, with 11 bases between them. This CDR3 reads CASSLYRETEQYF. CDR3 DNA: TGTGCCAGCAGCTTATACCGGGAGACCGAGCAGTACTTC.

The V and J genes are TRBV27 and TRBJ1-5; D possibly corresponds to TRBD1 (5 bases). The V end lost 3 bases, the J end lost 9 bases, and 15 bases lay between the germline ends. Germline V gene data show CDR1 as MNHEY and CDR2 as SMNVEV (reference sequence). The CDR3 consists of 14 residues. The CDR3 coding sequence is TGTGCCAGCAGTTTGGGGCTCGCAGGTCGGCCCCAGCATTTT. It codes for CASSLGLAGRPQHF.

The chain recombines TRBV7-2 with TRBJ1-5, with TRBD1 matching 10 bases. Trimming at V came to 3 bases and at J to 2 bases, leaving 4 bases not matched to a gene. This CDR3 comprises 16 residues. Per germline, CDR1 SGHTA and CDR2 FQGNSA. The CDR3 sequence is CASSLTTGGGNQPQHF. The CDR3 DNA is TGTGCCAGCAGCTTGACGACAGGGGGCGGCAATCAGCCCCAGCATTTT.

This clonotype was seen more than once but under ten times. The chain recombines TRBV7-2 with TRBJ2-1; tentatively, D is TRBD1 (5 bases). The CDR3 length is 15 residues. Germline lookup yields CDR1 SGHTA and CDR2 FQGNSA. With 6 bases removed from V and 6 bases from J, the gap between germline ends came to 18 bases. The CDR3 DNA is TGTGCCAGCAGTCCCAGCCTGTTTAGGGGCAATGAGCAGTTCTTC. Its protein product is CASSPSLFRGNEQFF. Using reference TRBV7-2 and TRBJ2-1 for the parts outside the CDR3, the full variable domain is GAGVSQSPSNKVTEKGKDVELRCDPISGHTALYWYRQSLGQGLEFLIYFQGNSAPDKSGLPSDRFSAERTGGSVSTLTIQRTQQEDSAVYLCASSPSLFRGNEQFFGPGTRLTVL.